This T cell receptor beta chain comes out of a study of T cell changes during pregnancy in multiple sclerosis. CDR3 length: 16 amino acids. CDR1 is MNHEY, CDR2 SVGAGI, per germline. V shed 2 bases, J shed 4 bases, and the junction held 6 bases outside the gene matches. The method was immunoSEQ multiplex PCR; TCRdb's version includes in-frame clones alone and lacks a portion of them. Here the sample spans some 100,000 clones, about 92% being singletons. The TCR comes from a female donor with multiple sclerosis, enrolled in a pregnancy study. The V call is TRBV6-5, the J call TRBJ2-2; 8 bases match TRBD1. The sequences come from peripheral blood, collected in the second trimester of pregnancy. CDR3 nucleotide sequence: TGTGCCAGCAGTTACCTTCCCGGACAGGGCACCGGGGAGCTGTTTTTT. Its translation is CASSYLPGQGTGELFF.